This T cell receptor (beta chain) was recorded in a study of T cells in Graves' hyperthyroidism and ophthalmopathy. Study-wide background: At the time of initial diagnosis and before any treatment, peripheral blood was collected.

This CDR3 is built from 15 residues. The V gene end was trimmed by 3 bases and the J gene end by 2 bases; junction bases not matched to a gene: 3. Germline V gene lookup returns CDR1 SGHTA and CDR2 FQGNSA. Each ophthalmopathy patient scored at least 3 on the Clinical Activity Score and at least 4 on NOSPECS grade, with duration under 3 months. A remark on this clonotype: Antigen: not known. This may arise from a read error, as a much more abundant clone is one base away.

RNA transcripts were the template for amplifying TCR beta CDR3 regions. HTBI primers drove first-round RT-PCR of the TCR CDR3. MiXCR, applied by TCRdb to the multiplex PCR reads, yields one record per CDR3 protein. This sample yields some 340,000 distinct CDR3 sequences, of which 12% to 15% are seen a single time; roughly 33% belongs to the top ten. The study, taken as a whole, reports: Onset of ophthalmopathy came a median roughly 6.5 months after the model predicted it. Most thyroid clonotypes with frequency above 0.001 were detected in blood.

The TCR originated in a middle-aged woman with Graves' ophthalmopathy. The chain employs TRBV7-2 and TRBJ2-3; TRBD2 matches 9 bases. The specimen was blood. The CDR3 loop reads CASSFSGGHTDTQYF. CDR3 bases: TGTGCCAGCAGCTTTAGCGGGGGCCACACAGATACGCAGTATTTT.